Shown below are 17 T cell receptor beta chains from a single sample sequenced in a study of blood T cell repertoires in COVID-19. TCRdb's copy holds only in-frame clones and misses some; the assay was immunoSEQ multiplex PCR. This sample yields about 15,000 clones, of which about 86% are seen a single time; approximately 9.1% belongs to the top ten. The sequencing input was peripheral blood. These receptors all stem from a human donor in a cohort sampled during active COVID-19.

This chain connects TRBV15 to TRBJ2-3; D is undetermined. CDR1 and CDR2 from the germline V gene are LNHNV and YYDKDF (reference sequence). The CDR3 contains 16 residues. Trimming pared 1 base from V and 6 bases from J, leaving 17 bases between. Here the CDR3 DNA reads TGTGCCACCAGCAGAGCAGACATAATCTCATCCGATACGCAGTATTTT. It codes for CATSRADIISSDTQYF.

The rearrangement uses TRBV4-2 and TRBJ1-3; no clear D. The CDR3 has 16 amino acids. V was pared by 0 bases and J by 2 bases, with 11 bases between. Looked up from germline, CDR1 is LGHNA and CDR2 is YNFKEQ. For the CDR3, the DNA is TGTGCCAGCAGCCAAGAGCTAGTCGGTACTGGAAACACCATATATTTT. Its translation is CASSQELVGTGNTIYF.

The chain combines TRBV4-2 with TRBJ2-7; 8 bases match TRBD2. This CDR3 has 14 residues. Germline V gives CDR1 LGHNA, CDR2 YNFKEQ. Germline trimming cut 4 bases from V and 5 bases from J; bases unmatched to any gene: 7. CDR3 nucleotides: TGTGCCAGCAGCCCAGTTGGACTAGCTAACGAGCAGTACTTC. Translation gives CASSPVGLANEQYF.

The J gene is TRBJ2-1, the V gene TRBV20-1, with 11 bases lining up with TRBD2. The CDR3 runs 14 residues. The J segment lost 6 bases and the V segment lost 3 bases, leaving 4 bases of the junction unmatched. The germline gives CDR1 DFQATT, CDR2 SNEGSKA (reference sequence). Here the CDR3 DNA reads TGCAGTGCTAGTAGCGGGGGGGCTGTCAATGAGCAGTTCTTC. It yields the protein CSASSGGAVNEQFF.

The V gene is TRBV11-3, the J gene TRBJ2-5; D possibly corresponds to TRBD1 (6 bases). The germline V gene has CDR1 SGHNT and CDR2 YENEEA. This CDR3 spans 18 amino acids. The ends were cut back, 3 bases at V and 2 bases at J, with 22 bases in the middle. The CDR3 nucleotides are TGTGCCAGCAGCTTCGAAGGGAGCGACAGGAGCAGGCAAGAGACCCAGTACTTC. It translates to CASSFEGSDRSRQETQYF.

The rearrangement uses TRBV3-1 (or the pseudogene TRBV3-2) and TRBJ2-2, with a tentative D call TRBD2 (6 bases). This CDR3 is 16 amino acids long. Trimming took 3 bases from V and 3 from J, leaving 14 bases between them. Germline CDR1 is LGHDT and CDR2 is YNNKEL (reference sequence). CDR3 nucleotides: TGTGCCAGCAGCCATTCCCGGGGGACCGACACCGGGGAGCTGTTTTTT. This sequence encodes CASSHSRGTDTGELFF.

J is TRBJ1-5 and V is TRBV6-2 or TRBV6-3; D not resolved. The length of the CDR3 is 14 residues. CDR1 is MNHEY and CDR2 is SVGEGT in the germline V gene. Trimming removed 0 bases at V and 1 base at J, with 4 bases between. CDR3 DNA sequence: TGTGCCAGCAGTTACTCCGGGAGCAATCAGCCCCAGCATTTT. Its translation: CASSYSGSNQPQHF.

The CDR3 is CASSPRQGADTQYF. The CDR3 DNA is TGTGCCAGTAGTCCAAGACAGGGAGCAGATACGCAGTATTTT. The chain carries TRBV19 and TRBJ2-3; 7 positions agree with TRBD1. CDR1 LNHDA and CDR2 SQIVND come from the germline V gene (reference sequence). The CDR3 runs 14 residues. The V segment lost 5 bases and the J segment 4 bases; nucleotides outside the gene matches: 6.

The V and J genes are TRBV28 and TRBJ2-7; 12 bases line up with TRBD2. CDR3 size: 16 residues. From germline, CDR1 is MDHEN and CDR2 SYDVKM. The V and J ends lost 5 bases and 6 bases, in that order; junction bases with no gene match: 11. CDR3 in amino acids: CASSPLRLAGVSEQYF. CDR3 DNA: TGTGCCAGCAGTCCACTCCGACTAGCGGGAGTCTCCGAGCAGTACTTC.

The chain uses TRBV27 and TRBJ2-3; the match to TRBD2 covers 8 bases. The CDR3 has 15 amino acids. V shed 3 bases and J 3 bases; nucleotides not matched to a gene: 5. Per the germline V gene, CDR1 is MNHEY and CDR2 is SMNVEV (reference sequence). CDR3 bases: TGTGCCAGCAGTTTTAGAGCGGGAGTAACAGATACGCAGTATTTT. Protein: CASSFRAGVTDTQYF.

V and J are TRBV5-4 and TRBJ2-5, with D possibly matching TRBD1 (6 bases). V was trimmed by 0 bases and J by 4 bases, leaving 13 bases between them. The CDR3 is 15 amino acids. Germline V CDR1 and CDR2: SGHNT, YYREEE (reference sequence). The CDR3 coding sequence is TGTGCCAGCAGCTTGGCCCGGGAAGGGGGAGAGACCCAGTACTTC. As protein: CASSLAREGGETQYF.

This chain uses TRBV7-8 with TRBJ2-1; no firm D call. The CDR3 sequence is 15 residues long. With 5 bases removed from V and 6 bases from J, the gap between germline ends came to 17 bases. Germline CDR1 reads SGHVS; CDR2 reads FQNEAQ. The CDR3 sequence is CASSPQTQSGNEQFF. CDR3 sequence (DNA): TGTGCCAGCAGCCCCCAGACTCAATCGGGCAATGAGCAGTTCTTC.

The rearrangement joins TRBV9 to TRBJ2-2; TRBD2 aligns across 9 bases. Losses at the gene ends were 2 bases for V and 5 bases for J; bases not matched to a gene: 4. Per the germline V gene, CDR1 is SGDLS and CDR2 is YYNGEE. The CDR3 is 15 residues long. The CDR3 protein is CASSVSGGATGELFF. CDR3 nucleotides: TGTGCCAGCAGCGTTAGCGGGGGAGCTACCGGGGAGCTGTTTTTT.

DNA of the CDR3: TGTGCCACCAGGGGGAGTGGCTCAGATACGCAGTATTTT. This translates into CATRGSGSDTQYF. The V call is TRBV24-1, the J call TRBJ2-3; perhaps TRBD2 as D (5 bases). Germline CDR1 KGHDR, CDR2 SFDVKD. V lost 7 bases, J lost 4 bases, and 11 bases lay in between. The CDR3 is 13 amino acids.

This rearrangement joins TRBV5-6 to TRBJ1-1, with 8 bases lining up with TRBD1. The V gene end was trimmed by 0 bases and the J gene end by 0 bases; junction bases not matched to a gene: 13. The CDR3 consists of 19 residues. Germline V gene data show CDR1 as SGHDT and CDR2 as YYEEEE. The CDR3 region has the DNA TGTGCCAGCAGCTTGGGAGGATTAGCAGGGGGCGTTATGAACACTGAAGCTTTCTTT. Encoded protein: CASSLGGLAGGVMNTEAFF.

The chain is built from TRBV5-4 and TRBJ1-3; D is perhaps TRBD1 (6 bases). Germline loops: CDR1 SGHNT, CDR2 YYREEE (reference sequence). V was cut by 5 bases and J by 3 bases, with 9 bases left in between. CDR3 length: 13 amino acids. CDR3 in amino acids: CASRPGVGNTIYF. CDR3 DNA: TGTGCCAGCAGGCCAGGGGTTGGAAACACCATATATTTT.

The CDR3 spells CASSLRASGTPANEQFF. The CDR3, as DNA: TGCGCCAGCAGCTTGAGGGCTAGCGGGACCCCTGCCAATGAGCAGTTCTTC. The rearrangement uses TRBV5-1 and TRBJ2-1; 9 nucleotides match TRBD2. Germline values: CDR1 SGHRS, CDR2 YFSETQ. V was pared by 1 base and J by 6 bases, with 11 bases of the junction left unmatched. The length of the CDR3 is 17 residues.